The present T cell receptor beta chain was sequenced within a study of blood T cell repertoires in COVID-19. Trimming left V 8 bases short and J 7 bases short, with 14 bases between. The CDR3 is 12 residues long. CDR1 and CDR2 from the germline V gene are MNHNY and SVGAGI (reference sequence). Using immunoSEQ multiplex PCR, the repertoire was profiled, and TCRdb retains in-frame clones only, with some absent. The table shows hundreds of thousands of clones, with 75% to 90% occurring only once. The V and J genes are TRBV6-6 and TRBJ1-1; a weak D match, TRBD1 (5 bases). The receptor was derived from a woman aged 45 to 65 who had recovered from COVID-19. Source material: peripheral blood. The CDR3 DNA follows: TGTGCCAGCCAGAGCGTTAGGGGTGAAGCTTTCTTT. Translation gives CASQSVRGEAFF.